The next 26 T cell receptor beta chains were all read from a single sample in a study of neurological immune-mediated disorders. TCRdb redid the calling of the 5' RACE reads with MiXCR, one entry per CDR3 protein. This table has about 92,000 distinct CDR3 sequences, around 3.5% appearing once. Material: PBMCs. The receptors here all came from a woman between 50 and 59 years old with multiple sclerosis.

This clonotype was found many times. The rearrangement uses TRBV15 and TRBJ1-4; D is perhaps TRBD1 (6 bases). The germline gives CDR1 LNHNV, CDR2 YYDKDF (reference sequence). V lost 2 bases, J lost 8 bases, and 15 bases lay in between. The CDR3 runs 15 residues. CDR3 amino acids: CATSRPTRGPEKLFF. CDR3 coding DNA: TGTGCCACCAGCAGACCCACCAGGGGACCCGAAAAACTGTTTTTT.

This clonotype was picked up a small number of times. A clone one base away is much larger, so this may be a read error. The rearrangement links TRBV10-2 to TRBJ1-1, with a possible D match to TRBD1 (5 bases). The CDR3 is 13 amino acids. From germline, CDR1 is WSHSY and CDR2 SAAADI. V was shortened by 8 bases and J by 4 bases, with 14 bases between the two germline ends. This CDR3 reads CASGGKGGTEAFF. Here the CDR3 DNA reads TGCGCCAGCGGGGGAAAGGGAGGCACTGAAGCTTTCTTT.

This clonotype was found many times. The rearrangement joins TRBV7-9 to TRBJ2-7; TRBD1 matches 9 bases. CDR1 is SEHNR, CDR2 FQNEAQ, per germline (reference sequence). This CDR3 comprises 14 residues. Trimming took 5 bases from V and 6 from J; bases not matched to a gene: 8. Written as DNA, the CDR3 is TGTGCCAGCAGCCCTCGGGACAGGGCGAGCGAGCAGTACTTC. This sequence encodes CASSPRDRASEQYF.

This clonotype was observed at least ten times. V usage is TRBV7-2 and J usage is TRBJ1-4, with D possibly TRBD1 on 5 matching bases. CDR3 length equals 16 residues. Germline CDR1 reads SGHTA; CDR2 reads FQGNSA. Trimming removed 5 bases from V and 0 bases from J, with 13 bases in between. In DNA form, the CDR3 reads TGTGCCAGCAGCAGGCAGGGCTTTGCAACTAATGAAAAACTGTTTTTT. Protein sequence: CASSRQGFATNEKLFF.

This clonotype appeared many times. CDR3 sequence reads: CASSPGTVNTGELFF. The CDR3 coding sequence is TGCGCCAGCAGCCCGGGGACAGTAAACACCGGGGAGCTGTTTTTT. The chain carries TRBV5-1 and TRBJ2-2; 7 bases are a match to TRBD1. Germline lookup yields CDR1 SGHRS and CDR2 YFSETQ. The CDR3 is made up of 15 amino acids. V shed 4 bases and J 2 bases; nucleotides not matched to a gene: 5.

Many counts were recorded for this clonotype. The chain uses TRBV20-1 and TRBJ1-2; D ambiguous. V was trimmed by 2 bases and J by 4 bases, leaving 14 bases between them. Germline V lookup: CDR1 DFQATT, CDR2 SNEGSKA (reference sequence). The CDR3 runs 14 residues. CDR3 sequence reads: CSARHAQAPYGYTF. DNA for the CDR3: TGCAGTGCTAGACATGCCCAAGCGCCCTATGGCTACACCTTC.

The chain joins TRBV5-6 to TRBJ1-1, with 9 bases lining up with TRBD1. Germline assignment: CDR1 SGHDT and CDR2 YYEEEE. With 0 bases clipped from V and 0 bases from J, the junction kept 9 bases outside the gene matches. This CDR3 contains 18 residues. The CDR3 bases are TGTGCCAGCAGCTTGGCGGGGACAGGGCTTTCCCTGAACACTGAAGCTTTCTTT. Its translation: CASSLAGTGLSLNTEAFF.

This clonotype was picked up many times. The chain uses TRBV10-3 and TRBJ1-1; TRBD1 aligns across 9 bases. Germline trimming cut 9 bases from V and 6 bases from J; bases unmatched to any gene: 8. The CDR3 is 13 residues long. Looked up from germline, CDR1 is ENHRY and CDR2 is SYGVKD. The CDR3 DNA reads TGTGCCATAGCACAGGGGGCTTTGGCTGAAGCTTTCTTT. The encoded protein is CAIAQGALAEAFF.

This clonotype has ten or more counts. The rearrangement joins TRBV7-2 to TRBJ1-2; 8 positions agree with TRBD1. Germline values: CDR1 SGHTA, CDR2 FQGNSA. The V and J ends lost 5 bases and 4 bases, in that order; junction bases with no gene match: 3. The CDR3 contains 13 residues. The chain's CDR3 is CASSRTGRYGYTF. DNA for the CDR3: TGTGCCAGCAGCCGGACAGGGCGCTATGGCTACACCTTC.

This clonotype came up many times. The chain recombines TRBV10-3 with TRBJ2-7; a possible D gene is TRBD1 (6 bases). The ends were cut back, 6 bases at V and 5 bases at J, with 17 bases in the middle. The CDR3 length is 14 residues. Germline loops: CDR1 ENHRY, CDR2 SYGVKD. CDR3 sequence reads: CAIRGKQGVDEQYF. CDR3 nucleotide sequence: TGTGCCATCAGAGGAAAACAGGGCGTAGACGAGCAGTACTTC.

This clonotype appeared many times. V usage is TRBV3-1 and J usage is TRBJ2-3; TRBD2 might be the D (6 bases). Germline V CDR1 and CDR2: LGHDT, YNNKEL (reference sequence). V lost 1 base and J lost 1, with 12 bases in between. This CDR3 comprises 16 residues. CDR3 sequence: CASSQAPRGGTDTQYF. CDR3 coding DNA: TGTGCCAGCAGCCAAGCCCCCCGCGGGGGCACAGATACGCAGTATTTT.

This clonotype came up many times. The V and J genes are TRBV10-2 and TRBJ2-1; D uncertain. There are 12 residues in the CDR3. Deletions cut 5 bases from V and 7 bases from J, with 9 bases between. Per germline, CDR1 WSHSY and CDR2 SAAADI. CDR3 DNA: TGCGCCAGCAGTCCCCCTTCTAATGAGCAGTTCTTC. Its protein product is CASSPPSNEQFF.

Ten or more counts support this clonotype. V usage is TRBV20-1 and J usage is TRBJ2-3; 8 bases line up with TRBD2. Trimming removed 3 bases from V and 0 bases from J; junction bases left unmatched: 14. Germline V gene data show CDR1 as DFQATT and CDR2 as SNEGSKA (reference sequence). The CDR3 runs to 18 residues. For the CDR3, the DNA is TGCAGTGCTAGTTCGGCGGGGGGACCCTCTTCTAGCACAGATACGCAGTATTTT. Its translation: CSASSAGGPSSSTDTQYF.

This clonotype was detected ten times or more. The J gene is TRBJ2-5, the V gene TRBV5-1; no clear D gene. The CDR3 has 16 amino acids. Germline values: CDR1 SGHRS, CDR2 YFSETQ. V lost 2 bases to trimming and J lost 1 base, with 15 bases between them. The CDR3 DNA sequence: TGCGCCAGCAGCTTAGATACGAGCCGAATCCAAGAGACCCAGTACTTC. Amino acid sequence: CASSLDTSRIQETQYF.

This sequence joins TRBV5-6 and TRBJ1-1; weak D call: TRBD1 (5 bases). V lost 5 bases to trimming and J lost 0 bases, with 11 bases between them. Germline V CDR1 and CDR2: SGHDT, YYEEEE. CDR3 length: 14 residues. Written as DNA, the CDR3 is TGTGCCAGCAGGGCACGGGGGTTGAACACTGAAGCTTTCTTT. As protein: CASRARGLNTEAFF.

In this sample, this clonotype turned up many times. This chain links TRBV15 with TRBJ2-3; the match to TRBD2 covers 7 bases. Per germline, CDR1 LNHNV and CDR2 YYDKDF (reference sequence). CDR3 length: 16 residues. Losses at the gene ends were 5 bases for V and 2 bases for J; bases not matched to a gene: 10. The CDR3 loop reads CATSLGGLGNTDTQYF. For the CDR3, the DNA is TGTGCCACCAGCCTCGGTGGACTAGGCAACACAGATACGCAGTATTTT.

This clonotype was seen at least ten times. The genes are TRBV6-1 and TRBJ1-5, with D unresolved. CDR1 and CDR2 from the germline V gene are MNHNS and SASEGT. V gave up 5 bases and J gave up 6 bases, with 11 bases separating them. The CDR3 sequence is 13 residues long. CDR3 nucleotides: TGTGCCAGCAGTCGAGAGGTCTCTCAGCCCCAGCATTTT. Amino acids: CASSREVSQPQHF.

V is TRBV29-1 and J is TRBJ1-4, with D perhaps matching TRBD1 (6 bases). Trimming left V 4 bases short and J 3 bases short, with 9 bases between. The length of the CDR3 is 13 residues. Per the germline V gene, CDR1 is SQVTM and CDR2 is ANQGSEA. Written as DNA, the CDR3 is TGCAGCGTTGTGGGGGCAGCTAATGAAAAACTGTTTTTT. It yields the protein CSVVGAANEKLFF.

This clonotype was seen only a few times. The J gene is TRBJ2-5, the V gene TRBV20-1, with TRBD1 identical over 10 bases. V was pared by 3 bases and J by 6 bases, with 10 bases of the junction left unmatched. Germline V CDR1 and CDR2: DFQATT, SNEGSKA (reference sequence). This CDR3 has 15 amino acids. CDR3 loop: CSASRLTGGLKTQYF. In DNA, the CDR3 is TGCAGTGCTAGCCGGCTGACAGGGGGCTTGAAGACCCAGTACTTC.

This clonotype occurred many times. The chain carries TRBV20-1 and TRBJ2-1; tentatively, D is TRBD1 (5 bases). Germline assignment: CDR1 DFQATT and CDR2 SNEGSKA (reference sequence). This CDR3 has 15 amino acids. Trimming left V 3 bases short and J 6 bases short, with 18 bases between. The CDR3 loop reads CSASDRGIWGNEQFF. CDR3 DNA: TGCAGTGCTAGTGATAGGGGCATTTGGGGCAATGAGCAGTTCTTC.

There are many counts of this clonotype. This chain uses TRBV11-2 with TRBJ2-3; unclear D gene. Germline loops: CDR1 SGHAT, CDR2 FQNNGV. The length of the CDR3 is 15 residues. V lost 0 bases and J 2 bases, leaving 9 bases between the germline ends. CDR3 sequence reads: CASSLEWANTDTQYF. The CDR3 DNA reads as TGTGCCAGCAGCTTAGAGTGGGCTAACACAGATACGCAGTATTTT.

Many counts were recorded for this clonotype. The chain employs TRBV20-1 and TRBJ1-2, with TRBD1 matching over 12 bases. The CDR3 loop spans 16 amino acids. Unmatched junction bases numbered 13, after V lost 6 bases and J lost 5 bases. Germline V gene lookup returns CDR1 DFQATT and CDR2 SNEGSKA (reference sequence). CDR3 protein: CSALPGTGGQNYGYTF. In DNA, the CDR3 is TGCAGTGCCCTCCCAGGGACAGGGGGCCAAAATTATGGCTACACCTTC.

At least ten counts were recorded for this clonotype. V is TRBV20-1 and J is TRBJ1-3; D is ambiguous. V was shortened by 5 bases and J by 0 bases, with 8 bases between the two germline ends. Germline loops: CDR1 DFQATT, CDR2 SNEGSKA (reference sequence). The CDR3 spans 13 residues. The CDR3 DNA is TGCAGTGCTTTGGACTTCTCTGGAAACACCATATATTTT. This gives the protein CSALDFSGNTIYF.

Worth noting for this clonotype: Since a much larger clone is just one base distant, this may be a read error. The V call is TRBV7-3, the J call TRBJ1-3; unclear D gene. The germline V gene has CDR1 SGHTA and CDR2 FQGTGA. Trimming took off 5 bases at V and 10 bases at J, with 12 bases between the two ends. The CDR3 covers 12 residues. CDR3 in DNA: TGTGCCAGCAGCCTGCGGGCGGAAACCATATATTTT. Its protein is CASSLRAETIYF.

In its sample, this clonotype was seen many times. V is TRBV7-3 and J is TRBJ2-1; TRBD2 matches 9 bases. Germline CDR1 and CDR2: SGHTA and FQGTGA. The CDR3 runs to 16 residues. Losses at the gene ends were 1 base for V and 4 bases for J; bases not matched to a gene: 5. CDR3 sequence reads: CASSLIAGARYNEQFF. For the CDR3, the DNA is TGTGCCAGCAGCTTAATAGCGGGGGCAAGGTACAATGAGCAGTTCTTC.

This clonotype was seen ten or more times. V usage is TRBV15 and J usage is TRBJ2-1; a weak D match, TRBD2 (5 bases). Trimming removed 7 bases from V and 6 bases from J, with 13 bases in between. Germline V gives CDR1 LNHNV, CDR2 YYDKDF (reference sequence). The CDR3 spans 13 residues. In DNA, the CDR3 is TGTGCCACCACCCCCTCGGGGAGCAATGAGCAGTTCTTC. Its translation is CATTPSGSNEQFF. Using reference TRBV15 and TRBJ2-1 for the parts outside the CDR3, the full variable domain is DAMVIQNPRYQVTQFGKPVTLSCSQTLNHNVMYWYQQKSSQAPKLLFHYYDKDFNNEADTPDNFQSRRPNTSFCFLDIRSPGLGDTAMYLCATTPSGSNEQFFGPGTRLTVL.